This T cell receptor beta chain emerged from a study of OX40 agonist ivuxolimab in advanced cancers. For context, the study as a whole: The costimulatory receptor OX40 (CD134) was targeted by ivuxolimab, a fully human IgG2 agonistic monoclonal antibody. In the dose-escalation cohort, over 65% of patients were male, and the mean age was about 55 years, with a range of 23 to 79. The paper covers the monotherapy dose-escalation part of the phase I ivuxolimab trial, which included N = 52 patients. Prior anti-PD-1, anti-PD-L1 or anti-CTLA-4 therapy was permitted, and about two fifths of dose-escalation patients had received checkpoint inhibitors. Peripheral TCRbeta sequencing was intended to test whether TCR sequence diversity was altered and clonal T-cell expansion was caused by ivuxolimab. Intravenous ivuxolimab was administered to patients every 2 weeks at six dose levels: 0.01, 0.1, 0.3, 1.5, 3 and 10 mg/kg. Among the roughly 54 dose-escalation patients, some 19 had hepatocellular carcinoma, 15 or so melanoma, 9 renal cell carcinoma and 9 head and neck cancer. Partial responses occurred in three dose-escalation patients, of whom one had hepatocellular carcinoma and two had cutaneous melanoma.

According to the germline V gene (reference sequence), CDR1 reads LNHDA and CDR2 reads SQIVND. Its CDR3 holds 13 amino acids, cysteine through phenylalanine. The read is trimmed to its CDR3 DNA, 39 bases read in frame from base 1. V loses 11 bases of germline sequence and J loses 7 bases, and the interval between the two ends is 18 bases. Patients with a history of autoimmune disease or receiving systemic immunosuppression were excluded from the trial. In every dose cohort, peripheral blood was drawn for TCR sequencing at baseline, cycle 4 day 1, and cycle 7 day 1. The samples were drawn from a first-in-human, open-label, multicenter phase I dose-escalation trial of ivuxolimab. Adults with locally advanced or metastatic head and neck squamous cell, hepatocellular, melanoma or renal cell carcinoma were enrolled in the trial. Before TCR sequencing, CD4+ T cells and CD8+ T cells were sorted from peripheral blood as separate populations.

Remarks on this clone: What this receptor recognizes is not known. No much larger clonotype is one base removed from it; base qualities were not supplied.

For sequencing of the TCRbeta CDR3 region, genomic DNA was extracted from the sorted cells. The immunoSEQ Assay was used to sequence the TCRbeta CDR3 regions. TCRdb obtained this table from immuneACCESS and retained in-frame rearrangements with V and J assigned. These tables miss some clones; where compared with another copy, unresolved V genes account for less than half of the shortfall, and the remainder is unexplained. The sample table contains some 70,000 clones; only one count was recorded for about 87% of them. 0.8% to 1.3% of the sample belongs to the ten largest clones. Overall study outcomes, separate from this receptor: Low levels of normalized T-cell clonal expansion were also seen in some patients who did not respond. Partial responders in the 0.1-3.0 mg/kg groups had among the lowest normalized peripheral clonal expansion, especially among CD8+ T cells. At doses from 0.1 to 3.0 mg/kg, clonal expansion was seen in both CD4+ and CD8+ blood T cells between baseline and week 6. The antigen specificity of the peripheral T cells that underwent clonal expansion was not determined. On average, CD8+ T cells showed more expanded clones than CD4+ T cells after ivuxolimab.

The input for sequencing was CD4+ or CD8+ T cells sorted from blood, taken in a trial of the OX40 agonist ivuxolimab. The TCR comes from an adult with an advanced solid tumor such as melanoma, head and neck, liver or kidney cancer. The chain employs TRBV19 and TRBJ1-5; a tentative D match to TRBD1 spans 6 bases. The CDR3 region has the sequence CACTGSSGQPQHF. The sequenced DNA: TGTGCCTGCACAGGGTCCTCGGGGCAGCCCCAGCATTTT.